A selection of T cell receptor beta chains follows, all from one sample in a study of cytomegalovirus exposure and HLA in healthy donors. Profiled with immunoSEQ multiplex PCR; TCRdb holds only in-frame clones, not every one. There are approximately 140,000 clones in the sample; approximately 80% occur only once, and about 3.9% lies in the top ten. Sequencing was carried out using PBMCs. Receptor source: a man in his forties in good health and CMV-seropositive. Each CDR3 is given without its conserved first and last residue. Clone size is stated in some rows and not others, as once, few, many or a class when expanded.

>TRBV5-1|NA|TRBJ2-1
ASSRNRDPYNEQF
>TRBV6-6|NA|TRBJ2-7
ASSRGQGVHEQY
>TRBV6-5|NA|TRBJ1-1
ASSSHGRGSTEAF
>TRBV4-3|NA|TRBJ2-3
ASSHERTGGPDTQY
>TRBV9|NA|TRBJ2-3
ASSVGDRTDTQY
>TRBV7-3|NA|TRBJ2-1
ASSSPGSGLGEQF
>TRBV5-1|NA|TRBJ2-1
ASSLASVSYNEQF
>TRBV6-5|NA|TRBJ1-1
ASSLRTGPAEAF
>TRBV27|NA|TRBJ2-7
ASSLIAGGYEQY
>TRBV19|once|TRBJ1-3
ASSTRPYRDSGNTIY
>TRBV12-5|NA|TRBJ1-4
ASGERTADNEKLF
>TRBV5-6|NA|TRBJ1-1
ASSLTPYRGAEAF
>TRBV18|NA|TRBJ2-3
ASTTSGGSSTDTQY
>TRBV9|NA|TRBJ2-2
ASSVGLAGGELF
>TRBV18|NA|TRBJ2-5
ASSPPLETIQETQY
>TRBV7-3|few|NA
ASHRDSSYEQY
>TRBV5-1|NA|TRBJ1-4
ASSPVDMVLAEKLF
>TRBV30|NA|TRBJ1-6
AWKTGGPSYNSPLH
>TRBV6-6|NA|TRBJ2-2
ASSSILRTGELF
>TRBV19|NA|TRBJ2-7
ASSKSGQRTGRSEQY
>TRBV6-1|NA|TRBJ2-7
ASSRTSPLYEQY
>TRBV10-3|few|TRBJ1-1
AINKGGVGTEAF
>TRBV27|NA|TRBJ2-3
ASSPGTSGGTDTQY
>TRBV27|NA|TRBJ2-5
ASGGETQY
>TRBV30|few|TRBJ2-6
AWFRDRGRSGANVLT
>TRBV5-1|NA|TRBJ2-5
ASSLGQEQETQY
>TRBV7-9|NA|TRBJ1-4
ASSLDKDRGEKLF
>TRBV19|NA|TRBJ1-3
ASSIPRAGNTIY
>TRBV2|NA|TRBJ2-1
ASSGHGGGF
>TRBV29-1|few|TRBJ2-2
SADLDSKNTGELF
>TRBV2|NA|TRBJ1-5
ASTLDRGSNQPQH
>TRBV18|once|TRBJ2-1
ASSPLEGSSYNEQF
>TRBV7-8|few|TRBJ2-1
ASSFSRGLSSYNEQF
>TRBV7-9|NA|TRBJ1-2
ASSFPDRELKDGYT
>TRBV7-2|NA|TRBJ1-5
ASSLGLRGGNQPQH
>TRBV7-9|NA|TRBJ2-3
ASSLADRGPAGRTDTQY